This T cell receptor beta chain was profiled in a study of post-analysis software for immune sequencing data. Study as a whole: Relapsing-remitting, secondary progressive and progressive-relapsing courses of multiple sclerosis were included. Findings and caveats of the study: Among 5 or 6 TRBV segments more frequent in patients than controls were TRBV5-6, TRBV5-1 and TRBV20-1. Patients with multiple sclerosis recorded significantly lower normalized Chao1 diversity than controls, the study found.

The V end was cut by 4 bases, the J end by 6 bases, with 15 bases between. CDR1 and CDR2 from the germline V gene are SQVTM and ANQGSEA. The CDR3 consists of 13 residues. This clonotype was detected a few times. The target antigen is unknown. Unique molecular identifiers were present in the TCR beta cDNA libraries. One entry per CDR3 protein, called by TCRdb with MiXCR from the PCR reads. The sample includes hundreds of thousands of distinct CDR3 sequences, roughly 45% seen only once; the top ten take roughly 1.7%. The receptor was isolated from a girl aged 5 to 17 with multiple sclerosis. The chain links TRBV29-1 to TRBJ1-2; possible D gene TRBD1, 5 bases. Sequenced material: blood. The CDR3 DNA sequence: TGCAGCGTTGTAGGGGCCAGGGAGGATGGCTACACCTTC. Its protein is CSVVGAREDGYTF.